This paragraph reports one T cell receptor (beta chain). A library of TCRbeta sequences, prepared with unique molecular identifiers, was generated. One entry per CDR3 protein, called by TCRdb with MiXCR from the PCR reads. The table shows a few hundred thousand distinct CDR3 sequences, with 10% to 15% occurring only once. This record comes from a study of T-cell reconstitution after alpha-beta-depleted transplantation in children. The germline V gene encodes CDR1 MNHNS and CDR2 SASEGT. With 4 bases removed from V and 4 bases from J, the gap between germline ends came to 17 bases. This CDR3 is 17 amino acids long.

Here the sequenced sample was PBMCs, mostly from graft donor cells, taken 360 days after TCRalphabeta/CD19-depleted stem cell transplant. The V call is TRBV6-1, the J call TRBJ2-6; D is possibly TRBD1 or TRBD2 (5 bases each). The clonotype was recovered from a male patient aged 10 to 17 who had a stem cell transplant for acute myeloid leukemia, so the T cells may come from the graft donor. This chain's CDR3 is CASSAGTSPWGANVLTF. The CDR3, as DNA: TGTGCCAGCAGTGCCGGGACGTCCCCGTGGGGGGCCAACGTCCTGACTTTC.